This T cell receptor beta chain was captured by sequencing in a study of T-cell reconstitution after alpha-beta-depleted transplantation in children. Unique molecular identifiers were incorporated during preparation of the TCRbeta library. TCRdb re-analysed the PCR reads in MiXCR, keeping a single row per CDR3 protein. Of approximately 590,000 distinct CDR3 sequences detected, about 10% appear once; the ten largest clones hold 4% to 5%. The input for sequencing was PBMCs from the stem cell graft donor, taken from the stem cell graft. The TCR was taken from a human donor who donated a stem cell graft to a child with acute myeloid leukemia.

The DNA for the CDR3 is TGTGCCAGCACCCTGTATGGGGCCAACGTCCTGACTTTC. It encodes CASTLYGANVLTF. This rearrangement joins TRBV7-9 to TRBJ2-6, with unresolved D. This CDR3 comprises 13 residues. Between the trimmed V and J ends, which lost 7 bases and 3 bases, there was a span of 7 bases. The germline CDR1 and CDR2 sequences are SEHNR and FQNEAQ (reference sequence).